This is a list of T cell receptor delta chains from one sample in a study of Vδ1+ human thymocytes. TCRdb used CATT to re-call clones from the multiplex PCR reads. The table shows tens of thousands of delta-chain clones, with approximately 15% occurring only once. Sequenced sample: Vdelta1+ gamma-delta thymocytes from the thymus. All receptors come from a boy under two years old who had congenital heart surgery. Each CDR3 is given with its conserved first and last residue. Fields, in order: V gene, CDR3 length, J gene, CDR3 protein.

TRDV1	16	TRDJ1	CALGEGHFVVPYKLIF
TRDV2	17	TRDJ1	CACDTLLSGGYFGKLIF
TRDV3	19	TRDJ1	CAFILREGVLGISTDKLIF
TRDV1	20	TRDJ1	CALGELYTGYWGSTTDKLIF
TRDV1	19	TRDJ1	CALGELWARGYGETDKLIF
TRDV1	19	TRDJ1	CALGELRPSYFDWGGKLIF
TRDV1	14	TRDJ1	CALGGLLRHTKLIF
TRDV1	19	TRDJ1	CALGGIQGLPLGVADKLIF
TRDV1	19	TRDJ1	CALGELGDTPVADTDKLIF
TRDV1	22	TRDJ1	CALGDLPRSSTGGYYSTDKLIF
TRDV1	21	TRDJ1	CALGELSSSPTYGTYTDKLIF
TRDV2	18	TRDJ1	CACVRSANWGIRLFELIF
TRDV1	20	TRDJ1	CALGELPFGVTGGCTDKLIF
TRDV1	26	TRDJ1	CALGEPTPFSYYWGIRTRSHADKLIF
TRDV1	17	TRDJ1	CALGEQDYWGIRAKLIF
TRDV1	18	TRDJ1	CALGELSYGYWGTDKLIF
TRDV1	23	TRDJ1	CALGEPSELSYVTGGRDTDKLIF
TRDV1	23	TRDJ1	CALGGRAFLRVLGDTAWTDKLIF
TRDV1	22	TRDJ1	CALGESSPDGGPRSSMTDKLIF
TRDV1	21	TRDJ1	CALGPQSIPGGYADYTDKLIF
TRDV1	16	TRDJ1	CALGELPSFFTDKLIF
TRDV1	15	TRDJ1	CALGESLLLLRKLIF
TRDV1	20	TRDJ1	CALGELETTLEGCGADKLIF
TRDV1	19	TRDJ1	CALGVPTFLLLGNTDKLIF
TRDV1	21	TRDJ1	CALGVPPRSRGSQTNTDKLIF
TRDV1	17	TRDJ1	CALGEPDGGYKTDKLIF
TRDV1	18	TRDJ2	CALGEPCRGELVTAQLFF
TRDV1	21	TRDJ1	CALGEPPTQYPSSGNTDKLIF
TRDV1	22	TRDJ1	CALGERDLPMYWGIPYTDKLIF
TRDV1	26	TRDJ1	CALGEADLPTSRVLGDICRVTDKLIF
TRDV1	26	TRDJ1	CALGELPDRLFLPDLTGGPYTDKLIF
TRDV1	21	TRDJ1	CALGPPRSSYWGIRGTDKLIF
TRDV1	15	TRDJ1	CALGELPVRTDKLIF
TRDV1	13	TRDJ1	CALGQVYTDKLIF
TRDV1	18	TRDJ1	CALGEFVRGRTSTDKLIF
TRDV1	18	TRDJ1	CALGELFWGDTRGSGLIF
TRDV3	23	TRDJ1	CALGEGVLFGRGDIGTITDKLIF
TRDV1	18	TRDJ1	CALWEGRLGDTETDKLIF
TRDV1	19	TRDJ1	CALGKVVYWGIPYTDKLIF
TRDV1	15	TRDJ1	CALGPPWGDTDKLIF
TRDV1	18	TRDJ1	CALGTKPFPPWYTDKLIF
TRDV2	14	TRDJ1	CACDGILYTDKLIF